The rows below give T cell receptor beta chains drawn from one sample of a study of blood T cell repertoires in COVID-19. Some clones are missing from TCRdb's copy, which holds only in-frame ones; the method was immunoSEQ multiplex PCR. The data hold some 300,000 clones, with 89% observed a single time. Input material: PBMCs or T cells enriched from blood (not recorded which). The receptors here all came from a woman in her twenties or thirties who had recovered from COVID-19. CDR3s include the opening cysteine and the closing phenylalanine or tryptophan. A D gene is named only where the DNA matches it firmly. Rows give clone size only sometimes, using once, few, many, or a class for an expanded clone.

abundance,v_gene,j_gene,d_gene,CDR3nt,CDR3aa
.,TRBV27,TRBJ1-2,.,TGTGCCAGCAGTTTGTTTGAGGGTTTGGGCTACACCTTC,CASSLFEGLGYTF
.,TRBV9,TRBJ2-1,TRBD2,TGTGCCAGCAGCGTAGATGCTAGCGGCAATGAGCAGTTCTTC,CASSVDASGNEQFF
.,TRBV27,TRBJ1-5,TRBD1,TGTGCCAGCAGCCGGGACAGACATCAGCCCCAGCATTTT,CASSRDRHQPQHF
.,TRBV7-9,TRBJ1-1,.,TGTGCCAGCAGCTTAAAAGCAGGGAACACTGAAGCTTTCTTT,CASSLKAGNTEAFF
.,TRBV29-1,TRBJ1-2,.,TGCAGCGTTGAAGATAAGTGGATTTCCGAAGCGATAGGGGGTAAGGGCTATGAAAAAGCGGGCTACACCTTC,CSVEDKWISEAIGGKGYEKAGYTF
.,TRBV2,TRBJ1-5,.,TGTGCCAGCAGTGAACGAGCATTTAATCAGCCCCAGCATTTT,CASSERAFNQPQHF
.,TRBV19,TRBJ2-7,.,TGTGCCAGTAGTCCCTCTCGGGGTAGCTCCTACGAGCAGTACTTC,CASSPSRGSSYEQYF
.,TRBV4-2,TRBJ1-2,TRBD1,TGTGCCAGCAGCGTCAGTCAGGGGGGAGACTATGGCTACACCTTC,CASSVSQGGDYGYTF
.,TRBV9,TRBJ2-1,TRBD1,TGTGCCAGCAGCGTAAACAGGGGCCCTAATGAGCAGTTCTTC,CASSVNRGPNEQFF
.,TRBV6-6,TRBJ2-3,.,TGTGCCAGCAGTTCCCAAGGGGCTACGGGCACAGATACGCAGTATTTT,CASSSQGATGTDTQYF
.,TRBV7-9,TRBJ2-7,TRBD2,TGTGCCAGCAGCTTAGTAGATGGTCGGGAGGGCCGGTACGAGCAGTACTTC,CASSLVDGREGRYEQYF
.,TRBV18,TRBJ2-7,TRBD1,TGTGCCAGCTCAACGACGGACAGGGCTGGAATTTACGAGCAGTACTTC,CASSTTDRAGIYEQYF
.,TRBV6-4,TRBJ1-4,TRBD1,TGTGCCAGCAGTTTGACAGGGGTAGGAGAAAAACTGTTTTTT,CASSLTGVGEKLFF
few,TRBV6-6,TRBJ2-7,TRBD1,TGTGCCAGCACCACATCCGGGACAGCCGTTTACGAGCAGTACTTC,CASTTSGTAVYEQYF
.,TRBV18,TRBJ2-7,TRBD2,TGTGCCAGCTCACCAAAGCTAGCGGACTCCTACGAGCAGTACTTC,CASSPKLADSYEQYF
.,TRBV30,TRBJ1-2,.,TGTGCCTGGAGTGTACAAACAGGGTTTATTTCCTATGGCTACACCTTC,CAWSVQTGFISYGYTF
.,TRBV5-1,TRBJ2-7,TRBD1,TGCGCCAGCAGCATCGACAGGGACAGTTTTTACGAGCAGTACTTC,CASSIDRDSFYEQYF
.,TRBV11-2,TRBJ2-1,.,TGTGCCAGCAGCTTAGAGCTAGGAGTCAATGAGCAGTTCTTC,CASSLELGVNEQFF
.,TRBV6-4,TRBJ1-1,TRBD1,TGTGCCACCCGGGACAGGGGCCCCAACGGTGAAGCTTTCTTT,CATRDRGPNGEAFF
once,TRBV5-6,TRBJ1-1,.,TGTGCCAGCAGCTTGGGAACACCTGAAGCTTTCTTT,CASSLGTPEAFF
.,TRBV9,TRBJ2-1,TRBD2,TGTGCCAGCAGCGACAACCTAGCGGGAGGGCCCCTCACCGAGCAGTTCTTC,CASSDNLAGGPLTEQFF
.,TRBV5-1,TRBJ2-5,TRBD2,TGCGCCAGCAGCTGGGACCCCAAGCGGGGGACATGGACCCAGTACTTC,CASSWDPKRGTWTQYF
once,TRBV5-1,TRBJ2-5,TRBD2,TGCGCCAGCAGCTTCGGAGCGGGAGCCTGGGAGACCCAGTACTTC,CASSFGAGAWETQYF
.,TRBV19,TRBJ1-3,.,TGTGCCAGTAGTACAGGGGCTGGAAACACCATATATTTT,CASSTGAGNTIYF
.,TRBV18,TRBJ2-1,TRBD1,TGTGCCAGCTCACCAGATATACGGACAGGGGGTCCCACTGAGCAGTTCTTC,CASSPDIRTGGPTEQFF
.,TRBV11-3,TRBJ2-1,TRBD2,TGTGCCAGCAGCTTAGAACTAGCGGGTCACAATGAGCAGTTCTTC,CASSLELAGHNEQFF
.,TRBV29-1,TRBJ2-7,.,TGCAGCGCCATTTTACGGGGGGCGAATTCCTACGAGCAGTACTTC,CSAILRGANSYEQYF
.,TRBV6-5,TRBJ2-7,.,TGTGCCAGCAGTCCGTTGGCGGGAAGAGGGGAGCAGTACTTC,CASSPLAGRGEQYF
few,TRBV18,TRBJ2-4,.,TGTGCCAGCTCACCACCTATAGGGGCTCTAGCCAAAAACATTCAGTACTTC,CASSPPIGALAKNIQYF
.,TRBV7-3,TRBJ1-1,TRBD1,TGTGCCAGCAGCTTGCAGGGGGACTCTGAAGCTTTCTTT,CASSLQGDSEAFF
.,TRBV6-6,TRBJ1-1,.,TGTGCCAGCAGTGCGACAGTGAACACTGAAGCTTTCTTT,CASSATVNTEAFF
.,TRBV11-2,TRBJ2-7,.,TGTGCCAGCAGCTTAGATCCCACCTACTACGAGCAGTACTTC,CASSLDPTYYEQYF
.,TRBV15,TRBJ1-6,.,TGTGCCACCAGCAGAGATGCACGAAGGAGCTCCTATAATTCACCCCTCCACTTT,CATSRDARRSSYNSPLHF